This TCR beta chain was identified in a study of PD-1 blockade in classical Hodgkin lymphoma. Turning to the study itself: Treatment was intravenous nivolumab, 3 mg/kg every 2 weeks, until progression.

The CDR3 is 15 residues long. Trimming removed 4 bases at V and 4 bases at J, with 14 bases between. Germline V gene data show CDR1 as ENHRY and CDR2 as SYGVKD. With no exception, relapse followed autologous stem cell transplantation in all patients, and brentuximab vedotin exposure varied. TCRdb's copy holds only in-frame clones and misses some; the assay was immunoSEQ multiplex PCR. The sample lists roughly 4,700 clones, approximately 66% seen once, with more than 60% in the top ten. The chain combines TRBV10-3 with TRBJ1-3; unclear D gene. This specimen consisted of peripheral blood mononuclear cells (PBMCs), obtained before the second cycle of nivolumab. This sequence originates from a human donor with classical Hodgkin lymphoma. CDR3 residues: CAISGLPGVGNTIYF. The CDR3 DNA follows: TGTGCCATCAGTGGCCTCCCGGGAGTAGGAAACACCATATATTTT.